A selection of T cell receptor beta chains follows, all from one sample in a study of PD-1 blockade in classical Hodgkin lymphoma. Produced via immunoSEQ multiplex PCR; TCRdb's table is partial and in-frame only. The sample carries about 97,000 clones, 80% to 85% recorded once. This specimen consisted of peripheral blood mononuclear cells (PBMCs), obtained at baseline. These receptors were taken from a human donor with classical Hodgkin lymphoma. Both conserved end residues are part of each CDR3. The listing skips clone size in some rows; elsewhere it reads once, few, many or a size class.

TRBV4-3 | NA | CASSQEVAITGELFF
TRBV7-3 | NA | CASSLYGGPGELFF
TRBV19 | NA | CASSPFPGSSYNEQFF
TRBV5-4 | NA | CASSRSQGAYFPDTQYF
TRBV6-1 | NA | CASSVGDRYNEQFF
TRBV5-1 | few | CASSTGDGRPQHF
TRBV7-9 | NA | CASSSYIGRGEAYNEQFF
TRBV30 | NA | CAWSKSMGAGELFF
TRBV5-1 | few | CASSSGLAEETQYF
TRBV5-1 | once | CASSLRDWVDEQYF
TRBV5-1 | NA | CASSRRTSGTDTQYF
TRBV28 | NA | CASSFPHGTGDRYGYTF
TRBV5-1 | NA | CASSLGTPRRDRALDEQFF
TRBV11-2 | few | CASSATTGNTIYF
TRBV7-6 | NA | CASSLATTTGELFF